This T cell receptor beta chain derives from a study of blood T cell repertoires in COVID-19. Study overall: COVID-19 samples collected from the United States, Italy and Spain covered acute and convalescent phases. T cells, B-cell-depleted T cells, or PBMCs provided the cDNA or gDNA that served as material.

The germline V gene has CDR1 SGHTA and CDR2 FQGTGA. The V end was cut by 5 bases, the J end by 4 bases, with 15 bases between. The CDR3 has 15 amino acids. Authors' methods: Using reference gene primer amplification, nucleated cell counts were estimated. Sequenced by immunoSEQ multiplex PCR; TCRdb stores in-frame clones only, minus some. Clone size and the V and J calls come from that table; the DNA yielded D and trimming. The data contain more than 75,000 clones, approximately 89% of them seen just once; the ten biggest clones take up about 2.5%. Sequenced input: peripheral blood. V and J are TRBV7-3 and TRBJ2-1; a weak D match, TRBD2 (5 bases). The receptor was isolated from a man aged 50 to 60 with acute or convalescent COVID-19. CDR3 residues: CASSQRTSPYNEQFF. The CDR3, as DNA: TGTGCCAGCAGCCAAAGGACTTCCCCGTACAATGAGCAGTTCTTC. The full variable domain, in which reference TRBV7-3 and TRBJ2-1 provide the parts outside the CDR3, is GAGVSQTPSNKVTEKGKYVELRCDPISGHTALYWYRQSLGQGPEFLIYFQGTGAADDSGLPNDRFFAVRPEGSVSTLKIQRTERGDSAVYLCASSQRTSPYNEQFFGPGTRLTVL.